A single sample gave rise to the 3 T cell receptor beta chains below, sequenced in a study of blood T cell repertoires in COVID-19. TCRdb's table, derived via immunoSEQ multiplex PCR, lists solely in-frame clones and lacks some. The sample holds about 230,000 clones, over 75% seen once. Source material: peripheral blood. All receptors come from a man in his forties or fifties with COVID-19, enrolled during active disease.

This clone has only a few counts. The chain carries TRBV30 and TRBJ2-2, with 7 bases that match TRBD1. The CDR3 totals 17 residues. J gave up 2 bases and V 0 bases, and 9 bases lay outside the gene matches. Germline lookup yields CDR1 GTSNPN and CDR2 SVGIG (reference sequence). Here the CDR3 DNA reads TGTGCCTGGAGTGTCATCTTCGGGACAGACAACACCGGGGAGCTGTTTTTT. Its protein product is CAWSVIFGTDNTGELFF.

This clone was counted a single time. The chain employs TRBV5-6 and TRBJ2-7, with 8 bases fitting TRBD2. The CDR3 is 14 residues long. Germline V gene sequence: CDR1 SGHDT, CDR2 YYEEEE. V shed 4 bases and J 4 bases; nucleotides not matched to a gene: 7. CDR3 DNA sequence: TGTGCCAGCAGCCCCGGACTAGCTGCGTACGAGCAGTACTTC. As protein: CASSPGLAAYEQYF.

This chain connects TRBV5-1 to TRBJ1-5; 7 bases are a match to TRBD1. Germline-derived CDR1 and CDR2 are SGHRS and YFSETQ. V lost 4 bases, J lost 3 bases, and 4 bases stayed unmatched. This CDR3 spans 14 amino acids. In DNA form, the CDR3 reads TGCGCCAGCAGCGGCGGACAGGACAATCAGCCCCAGCATTTT. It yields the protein CASSGGQDNQPQHF.